This TCR beta chain was recovered during a study of T-cell memory formation after mild COVID-19 (dated by TCRdb to the early 2020s). In terms of the full investigation: TCR sequence clusters from the two donors were found to be largely donor specific. Longitudinal TCRalpha and TCRbeta repertoire sequencing tracked T-cell clones expanding and contracting after mild COVID-19 in two donors. Two young, previously healthy adult volunteers made up the cohort, one male and one female.

Ficoll-Paque density gradient centrifugation was the method used to isolate PBMCs. The sequencer was an Illumina NovaSeq 6000. cDNA libraries for TCRalpha and TCRbeta were prepared by 5'RACE using constant-segment primers, with sample barcodes and unique molecular identifiers added. RNA was extracted from every sample with Trizol reagent. Libraries were amplified in two PCR steps, with a second sample barcode and Illumina TruSeq adapters added in the second step. Sequencing of libraries was performed on an Illumina NovaSeq with 2 x 150 bp paired-end reads. The published analysis was carried out like this. Demultiplexing of reads and collapsing into UMI-guided consensus sequences were performed with migec v1.2.7. Using mixcr v2.1.11, UMI consensuses were aligned to TRA and TRB V and J templates and then assembled into clonotypes. A clonotype was counted as expanded or contracted only if both edgeR and NoisET called the change significant, with noise models trained on biological replicates. edgeR calls used a false discovery rate-adjusted p below 0.01 and a log2 fold-change threshold of 1. PCA with hierarchical clustering of max-normalized trajectories of the 1000 most abundant clonotypes was used as exploratory dynamics analysis. The CD4 or CD8 phenotype of responding clones was assigned using the separately sequenced CD4+ and CD8+ repertoires. Using fastp trimming at Q25 and MiXCR clonotype assembly, TCRdb reanalyzed the public sequencing data and kept in-frame beta chains. Rows merge per CDR3 protein into single entries with the most common DNA and genes. Here the V and J calls rest on TCRdb's processing, not on the authors' analysis. This sample comprises approximately 150,000 distinct CDR3 sequences, around 5.8% of them detected only once. Jointly, the top ten make up just over 2% of the sample.

This clonotype was recorded a few times. Its antigen remains undetermined. No clone much larger than this one lies a single base away; base qualities are absent. After removal of 5 bases from V and 5 bases from J, the junction retains 6 bases not matched to a gene. From the cysteine up to the phenylalanine, the CDR3 has a length of 15 residues. Kept here is only the CDR3 DNA, which spans 45 bases and is read in frame from base 1. Via the germline V gene, CDR1 is MGHDK and CDR2 SYGVNS. The study at large found these results: Some responding clones were detected in pre-infection memory, which suggested that pre-existing cross-reactive memory T cells had joined the SARS-CoV-2 response. Clones contracting from day 15 to 85 had balanced CD4/CD8 phenotypes, while a second wave expanding from day 15 to 37 was biased towards CD4+. Only a couple of mild cases were covered by the study, and larger cohorts that include severe cases with pre-infection samples were considered necessary. Contracting CD4+ clones were located mainly in the CM and EM memory subsets, whereas CD8+ clones were found to be enriched in EMRA. SARS-CoV-2 specificity was not confirmed for the second-wave clones peaking on day 37.

The specimen was PBMCs or a T cell subset sorted from them (not recorded which). The sequence came from an adult woman who had mild COVID-19 (a few samples of this study predate the infection). The sample titles of this study are shuffled in the database, so cell type and time point are left out; the donor was told from shared clones. The rearranged chain carries TRBV25-1 and TRBJ2-7, and TRBD2 aligns with 13 junction nucleotides. In nucleotides, the sequence is TGTGCCAGCAGTAATACCGGGACTAGCGGGGACGAGCAGTACTTC. It codes for CASSNTGTSGDEQYF.